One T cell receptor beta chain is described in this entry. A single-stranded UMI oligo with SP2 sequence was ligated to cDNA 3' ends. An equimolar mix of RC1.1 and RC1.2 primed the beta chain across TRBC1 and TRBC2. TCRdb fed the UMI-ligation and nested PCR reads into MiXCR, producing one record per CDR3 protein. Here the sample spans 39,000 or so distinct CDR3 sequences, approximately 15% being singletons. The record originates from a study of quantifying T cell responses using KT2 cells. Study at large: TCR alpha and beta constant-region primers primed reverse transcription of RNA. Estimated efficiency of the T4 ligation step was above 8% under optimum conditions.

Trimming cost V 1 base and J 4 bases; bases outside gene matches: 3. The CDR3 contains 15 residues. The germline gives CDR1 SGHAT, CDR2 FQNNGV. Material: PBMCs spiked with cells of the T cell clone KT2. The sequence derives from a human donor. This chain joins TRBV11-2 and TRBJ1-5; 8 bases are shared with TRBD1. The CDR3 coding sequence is TGTGCCAGCAGCTTAGGAGGACAGGGAAATCAGCCCCAGCATTTT. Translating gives CASSLGGQGNQPQHF.